A single sample gave rise to the 26 T cell receptor beta chains below, sequenced in a study of shared clonotypes between healthy human individuals. The protocol was immunoSEQ multiplex PCR, while the TCRdb copy is restricted to in-frame clones and leaves out a portion. Altogether under 600,000 clones are present, around 78% being singletons, with the ten largest covering 9.5% to 15%. Sequencing was performed on PBMCs. The source is a woman in her 40s in good health. Some clones in this sample may be carry-over from other donors' samples.

The rearrangement uses TRBV7-2 and TRBJ2-3, with 9 bases identical to TRBD1. The junction had 5 bases not matched to a gene; V was cut back by 1 base and J by 6 bases. The CDR3 has 15 residues. Looked up from germline, CDR1 is SGHTA and CDR2 is FQGNSA. CDR3 protein: CASSLGTGVHDTQYF. As DNA, the CDR3 is TGTGCCAGCAGCTTAGGGACAGGGGTTCATGATACGCAGTATTTT. The full variable domain, completed using reference TRBV7-2 and TRBJ2-3, is GAGVSQSPSNKVTEKGKDVELRCDPISGHTALYWYRQSLGQGLEFLIYFQGNSAPDKSGLPSDRFSAERTGGSVSTLTIQRTQQEDSAVYLCASSLGTGVHDTQYFGPGTRLTVL.

The gene calls are TRBV9 and TRBJ2-3, with D unclear. Germline CDR1 and CDR2: SGDLS and YYNGEE. V lost 4 bases to trimming and J lost 4 bases, with 13 bases between them. The CDR3 covers 14 residues. The CDR3 DNA reads TGTGCCAGCAGCCAACTACCTGTGCCAGATACGCAGTATTTT. This gives the protein CASSQLPVPDTQYF.

The chain combines TRBV2 with TRBJ2-3; either TRBD1 or TRBD2 may supply D (6 bases each). The CDR3 sequence is 15 residues long. Germline values: CDR1 SNHLY, CDR2 FYNNEI. Trimming cost V 8 bases and J 4 bases, with 19 bases left between them. CDR3: CASGRRGQGPDTQYF. Here the CDR3 DNA reads TGTGCCAGCGGGAGACGGGGGCAGGGCCCAGATACGCAGTATTTT.

This clone showed up just a few times. CDR3 sequence: CASMRALSGELFF. CDR3 coding DNA: TGTGCCAGCATGAGGGCGTTGAGCGGGGAGCTGTTTTTT. This chain connects TRBV2 to TRBJ2-2; D is possibly TRBD2 (5 bases). The V end was cut by 7 bases, the J end by 7 bases, with 13 bases between. The CDR3 extends over 13 amino acids. CDR1 and CDR2 (germline): SNHLY, FYNNEI.

J is TRBJ2-4 and V is TRBV11-2, with a possible D match to TRBD2 (5 bases). Trimming removed 5 bases from V and 7 bases from J, with 18 bases in between. Germline values: CDR1 SGHAT, CDR2 FQNNGV. The CDR3 contains 15 residues. The CDR3 sequence is CASSLSAPVGNIQYF. The CDR3 bases are TGTGCCAGCAGCCTTAGCGCCCCGGTTGGGAACATTCAGTACTTC.

On this clone: The same CDR3 can be traced to other DNA sequences in this sample. This chain connects TRBV30 to TRBJ1-3, with D hard to call. From germline, CDR1 is GTSNPN and CDR2 SVGIG (reference sequence). This CDR3 is 14 amino acids long. The V gene lost 5 bases and the J gene lost 0 bases, with 11 bases spanning the gap. The CDR3 DNA reads as TGTGCCTGGCTCAGAGGACGCTCTGGAAACACCATATATTTT. Its translation is CAWLRGRSGNTIYF. The full variable domain, rest sourced from reference TRBV30 and TRBJ1-3, is SQTIHQWPATLVQPVGSPLSLECTVEGTSNPNLYWYRQAAGRGLQLLFYSVGIGQISSEVPQNLSASRPQDRQFILSSKKLLLSDSGFYLCAWLRGRSGNTIYFGEGSWLTVV.

The chain joins TRBV6-5 to TRBJ2-1; tentatively, D is TRBD2 (6 bases). Germline CDR1 reads MNHEY; CDR2 reads SVGAGI. The V end lost 0 bases, the J end lost 2 bases, and 11 bases lay between the germline ends. This CDR3 region has 16 residues. The CDR3 region is CASSYSRLATYNEQFF. Here the CDR3 DNA reads TGTGCCAGCAGTTACTCGCGGCTAGCGACCTACAATGAGCAGTTCTTC.

This chain uses TRBV29-1 with TRBJ2-5; tentatively, D is TRBD2 (6 bases). The germline gives CDR1 SQVTM, CDR2 ANQGSEA. V lost 7 bases, J lost 3 bases, and 9 bases lay in between. This CDR3 contains 11 residues. The CDR3 region is CSARREETQYF. The DNA for the CDR3 is TGCAGCGCCCGGAGGGAAGAGACCCAGTACTTC.

In its sample, this clone was seen a few times. The rearrangement uses TRBV2 and TRBJ1-2; D uncertain. Trimming pared 4 bases from V and 10 bases from J, leaving 13 bases between. Germline V gene data show CDR1 as SNHLY and CDR2 as FYNNEI. CDR3 length: 12 residues. The CDR3 DNA reads as TGTGCCAGCAGTGTGGGAGGATCTTTCTACACCTTC. Protein product: CASSVGGSFYTF.

This chain joins TRBV5-1 and TRBJ2-1; no reliable D call. The CDR3 has 14 residues. V shed 0 bases and J shed 7 bases, with 11 bases lying between them. The V gene's germline CDR1 is SGHRS and CDR2 YFSETQ. CDR3 nucleotides: TGCGCCAGCAGCTTGGGGCAGGAAAGGAATGAGCAGTTCTTC. It is translated as CASSLGQERNEQFF.

The chain joins TRBV7-3 to TRBJ2-1, with 10 bases matching TRBD1. Germline values: CDR1 SGHTA, CDR2 FQGTGA. With 5 bases clipped from V and 7 bases from J, the junction kept 5 bases outside the gene matches. This CDR3 is 14 amino acids long. The CDR3 protein is CASSPGQGGNEQFF. Written as DNA, the CDR3 is TGTGCCAGCAGCCCCGGACAGGGGGGAAATGAGCAGTTCTTC. Variable domain in full (rest from reference TRBV7-3 and TRBJ2-1): GAGVSQTPSNKVTEKGKYVELRCDPISGHTALYWYRQSLGQGPEFLIYFQGTGAADDSGLPNDRFFAVRPEGSVSTLKIQRTERGDSAVYLCASSPGQGGNEQFFGPGTRLTVL.

CDR3 DNA: TGTGCCAGCAGCCGAGGACTAGCTGCTTACAATGAGCAGTTCTTC. Its protein is CASSRGLAAYNEQFF. This chain links TRBV7-6 with TRBJ2-1; 8 bases agree with TRBD2. The CDR3 has 15 residues. J lost 4 bases, V lost 5 bases, and 7 bases had no gene match. Germline CDR1 and CDR2: SGHVS and FNYEAQ.

The chain couples TRBV6-1 to TRBJ2-7, with 9 bases lining up with TRBD1. After removal of 6 bases from V and 4 bases from J, the junction contained 4 bases not matched to a gene. Germline CDR1 reads MNHNS; CDR2 reads SASEGT. The CDR3 covers 13 residues. CDR3 sequence (DNA): TGTGCCAGCAGACTCGACAGGGGGTACGAGCAGTACTTC. Its translation is CASRLDRGYEQYF.

The CDR3 sequence is CASSYTGSTQDNEQFF. The CDR3 nucleotides are TGTGCCAGCAGCTACACAGGGTCCACTCAGGACAATGAGCAGTTCTTC. The chain joins TRBV11-2 to TRBJ2-1; D perhaps matches TRBD1 (6 bases). From germline, CDR1 is SGHAT and CDR2 FQNNGV. Trimming pared 4 bases from V and 5 bases from J, leaving 18 bases between. The CDR3 spans 16 residues.

The chain carries TRBV30 and TRBJ2-7; D remains ambiguous. Germline CDR1 GTSNPN, CDR2 SVGIG (reference sequence). V was cut by 0 bases and J by 2 bases, with 8 bases left in between. CDR3 size: 13 residues. CDR3 region: CAWSVKGTYEQYF. The CDR3 DNA sequence: TGTGCCTGGAGTGTAAAGGGAACCTACGAGCAGTACTTC.

This chain links TRBV30 with TRBJ2-7; TRBD2 matches at 7 bases. The CDR3 is made up of 14 amino acids. Looked up from germline, CDR1 is GTSNPN and CDR2 is SVGIG (reference sequence). Trimming removed 8 bases from V and 0 bases from J; junction bases left unmatched: 10. CDR3 bases: TGTGCCGGCGGATGGGGGGGACGCTCCTACGAGCAGTACTTC. Translated: CAGGWGGRSYEQYF.

The genes are TRBV27 and TRBJ2-2, with D tentatively TRBD2 (6 bases). The CDR3 has 15 amino acids. V was trimmed by 2 bases and J by 7 bases, leaving 14 bases between them. The germline gives CDR1 MNHEY, CDR2 SMNVEV (reference sequence). DNA of the CDR3: TGTGCCAGCAGTTTAATGGGCGGGATGGGCGGGGAGCTGTTTTTT. Its translation is CASSLMGGMGGELFF.

The chain recombines TRBV5-1 with TRBJ1-2; 9 positions match TRBD1. CDR3 length equals 16 residues. Germline V gives CDR1 SGHRS, CDR2 YFSETQ. The V segment lost 4 bases and the J segment 4 bases; nucleotides outside the gene matches: 11. DNA for the CDR3: TGCGCCAGCAGCCGCGACCCGGGACAGGGACCCTATGGCTACACCTTC. Protein: CASSRDPGQGPYGYTF.

The chain has TRBV18 and TRBJ2-3, with D possibly being TRBD2 (5 bases). Deletions cut 1 base from V and 5 bases from J, with 13 bases between. CDR1 and CDR2 (germline): KGHSH, LQKENI. The CDR3 consists of 15 residues. The DNA of the CDR3 is TGTGCCAGCTCACCACAAGTGCAAGAGGGAGATACGCAGTATTTT. This encodes CASSPQVQEGDTQYF.

This chain connects TRBV5-6 to TRBJ2-7, with TRBD1 as a possible D gene (5 bases). In germline, CDR1 is SGHDT, CDR2 YYEEEE. The CDR3 is made up of 15 amino acids. V was pared by 1 base and J by 2 bases, with 13 bases between. CDR3 DNA: TGTGCCAGCAGCTTGTTGGGGCCCGAAGCCTACGAGCAGTACTTC. Amino acid sequence: CASSLLGPEAYEQYF.

The V call is TRBV19, the J call TRBJ1-2; no clear D gene. The germline gives CDR1 LNHDA, CDR2 SQIVND (reference sequence). The CDR3 spans 13 residues. V was shortened by 2 bases and J by 6 bases, with 10 bases between the two germline ends. The CDR3 coding sequence is TGTGCCAGTAGTATACAAACGGAGCATGGCTACACCTTC. Translating gives CASSIQTEHGYTF.

The rearrangement uses TRBV5-1 and TRBJ2-7, with 7 nucleotides matching TRBD2. The CDR3 is 13 amino acids. V was clipped by 6 bases and J by 6 bases; unmatched bases: 9. The V gene's germline CDR1 is SGHRS and CDR2 YFSETQ. This CDR3 is CASNPGGRGEQYF. CDR3 nucleotides: TGCGCCAGCAATCCGGGCGGGAGAGGCGAGCAGTACTTC.

The chain links TRBV5-8 to TRBJ2-3; no firm D call. CDR3 length: 13 amino acids. Trimming cost V 2 bases and J 1 base, with 5 bases left between them. In germline, CDR1 is SGHTS, CDR2 YDEGEE. Here the CDR3 reads CASSFYGTDTQYF. CDR3 nucleotide sequence: TGTGCCAGCAGCTTCTACGGCACAGATACGCAGTATTTT.

This chain connects TRBV7-2 to TRBJ1-2, with a weak D call TRBD1 (5 bases). The V and J ends lost 5 bases and 4 bases respectively, with 23 bases between them. The CDR3 is 17 amino acids. CDR1 is SGHTA and CDR2 is FQGNSA in the germline V gene. The CDR3: CASSPGLGRERIYGYTF. The CDR3 region has the DNA TGTGCCAGCAGCCCAGGTCTGGGCAGGGAGAGGATCTATGGCTACACCTTC.

This clone was found once. The chain is built from TRBV5-6 and TRBJ2-3; 8 nucleotides align to TRBD2. The V gene end was trimmed by 4 bases and the J gene end by 3 bases; junction bases not matched to a gene: 7. The CDR3 loop spans 15 amino acids. Germline values: CDR1 SGHDT, CDR2 YYEEEE. This CDR3 reads CASSTLLAETDTQYF. In DNA form, the CDR3 reads TGTGCCAGCAGCACATTACTAGCGGAAACAGATACGCAGTATTTT. The complete variable domain, with remaining parts taken from reference TRBV5-6 and TRBJ2-3, reads DAGVTQSPTHLIKTRGQQVTLRCSPKSGHDTVSWYQQALGQGPQFIFQYYEEEERQRGNFPDRFSGHQFPNYSSELNVNALLLGDSALYLCASSTLLAETDTQYFGPGTRLTVL.

This clone was recorded a few times. The genes are TRBV25-1 and TRBJ2-3; no clear D. Germline CDR1 MGHDK, CDR2 SYGVNS. The CDR3 has 15 amino acids. V shed 1 base and J shed 2 bases, with 10 bases lying between them. This CDR3 is CASSESKFDTDTQYF. CDR3 bases: TGTGCCAGCAGTGAATCAAAGTTTGACACAGATACGCAGTATTTT.